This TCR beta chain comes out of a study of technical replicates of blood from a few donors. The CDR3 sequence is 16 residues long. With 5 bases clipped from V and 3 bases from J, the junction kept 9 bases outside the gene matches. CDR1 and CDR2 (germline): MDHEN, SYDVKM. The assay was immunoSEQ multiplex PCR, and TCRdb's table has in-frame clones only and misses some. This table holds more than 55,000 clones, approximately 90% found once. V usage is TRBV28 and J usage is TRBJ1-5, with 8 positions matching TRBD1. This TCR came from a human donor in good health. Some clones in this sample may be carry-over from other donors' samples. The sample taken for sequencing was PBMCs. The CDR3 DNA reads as TGTGCCAGCAGTCCCAGAACAGGGGGAGACAATCAGCCCCAGCATTTT. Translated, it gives CASSPRTGGDNQPQHF.